The 5 T cell receptor beta chains below come from one sample, sequenced in a study of CD8+CD57+ T cells in acquired aplastic anemia. Profiling of TCR beta VDJ combinations and CDR3 sequences used genomic DNA as template. TCRdb re-analysed the reads in MiXCR, keeping a single row per CDR3 protein. The sample lists about 190,000 distinct CDR3 sequences; less than 70% were seen once. The sample comprised sorted CD4+, CD8+, or CD8+CD57+ T cells (not recorded which) from PBMCs. The origin of the receptors is a human donor in good health, serving as a control.

This clonotype was observed at least ten times. This chain links TRBV20-1 with TRBJ1-1; TRBD1 agrees at 7 bases. Trimming at V came to 0 bases and at J to 4 bases, leaving 14 bases not matched to a gene. Germline values: CDR1 DFQATT, CDR2 SNEGSKA (reference sequence). This CDR3 region has 17 residues. The CDR3 region is CSARDALQGTMSTEAFF. CDR3 coding DNA: TGCAGTGCTAGAGATGCACTACAGGGGACCATGAGCACTGAAGCTTTCTTT.

The chain recombines TRBV3-1 with TRBJ2-1; no definite D call. Germline lookup yields CDR1 LGHDT and CDR2 YNNKEL (reference sequence). V lost 0 bases, J lost 3 bases, and 9 bases lay in between. CDR3 length equals 15 residues. CDR3 in amino acids: CASSQDGTNYNEQFF. Written as DNA, the CDR3 is TGTGCCAGCAGCCAAGATGGTACTAACTACAATGAGCAGTTCTTC.

CDR3 DNA: TGCAGCGTCCTTCCCGTCCGACAGACCTATGGCTACACCTTC. As protein: CSVLPVRQTYGYTF. The V call is TRBV29-1, the J call TRBJ1-2, with D possibly being TRBD1 (5 bases). Deletions cut 6 bases from V and 4 bases from J, with 18 bases between. CDR1 and CDR2 (germline): SQVTM, ANQGSEA. The CDR3 length is 14 residues. Full variable domain (rest looked up from reference TRBV29-1 and TRBJ1-2): SAVISQKPSRDICQRGTSLTIQCQVDSQVTMMFWYRQQPGQSLTLIATANQGSEATYESGFVIDKFPISRPNLTFSTLTVSNMSPEDSSIYLCSVLPVRQTYGYTFGSGTRLTVV.

This clonotype occurred many times. This chain's CDR3 is CASSQDPHSGGAPPLQFF. CDR3 DNA sequence: TGTGCCAGCAGCCAAGATCCTCATAGCGGGGGGGCGCCCCCACTGCAGTTCTTC. The chain couples TRBV14 to TRBJ2-1; TRBD2 matches 11 bases. This CDR3 comprises 18 residues. The V gene end was trimmed by 0 bases and the J gene end by 12 bases; junction bases not matched to a gene: 16. The germline CDR1 and CDR2 sequences are SGHDN and FVKESK.

This rearrangement joins TRBV30 to TRBJ1-1, with D perhaps matching TRBD1 (5 bases). CDR1 is GTSNPN, CDR2 SVGIG, per germline (reference sequence). V lost 0 bases to trimming and J lost 1 base, with 6 bases between them. CDR3 length: 13 residues. The CDR3 region has the DNA TGTGCCTGGAGTGTACAGGCGAACACTGAAGCTTTCTTT. Its protein is CAWSVQANTEAFF.